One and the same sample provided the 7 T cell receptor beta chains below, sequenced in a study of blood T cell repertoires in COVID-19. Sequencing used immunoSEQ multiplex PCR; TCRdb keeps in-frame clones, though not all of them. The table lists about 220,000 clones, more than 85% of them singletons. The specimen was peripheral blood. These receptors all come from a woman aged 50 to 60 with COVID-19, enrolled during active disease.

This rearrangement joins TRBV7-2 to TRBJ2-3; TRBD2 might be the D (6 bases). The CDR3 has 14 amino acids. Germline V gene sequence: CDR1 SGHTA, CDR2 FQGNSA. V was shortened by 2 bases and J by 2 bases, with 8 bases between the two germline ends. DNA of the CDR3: TGTGCCAGCAGCTTACTAGCGCTCACAGATACGCAGTATTTT. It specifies CASSLLALTDTQYF.

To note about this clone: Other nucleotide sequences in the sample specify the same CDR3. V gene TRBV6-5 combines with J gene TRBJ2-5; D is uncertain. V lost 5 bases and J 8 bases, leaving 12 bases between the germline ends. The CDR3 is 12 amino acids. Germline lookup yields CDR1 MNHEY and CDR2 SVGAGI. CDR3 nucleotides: TGTGCCAGCAGTCCTAGTGGAGAAACCCAGTACTTC. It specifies CASSPSGETQYF.

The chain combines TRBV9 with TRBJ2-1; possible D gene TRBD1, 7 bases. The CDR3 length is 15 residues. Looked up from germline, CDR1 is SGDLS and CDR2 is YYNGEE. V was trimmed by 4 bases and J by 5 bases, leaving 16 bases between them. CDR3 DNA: TGTGCCAGCAGCTCCCAGGGGGGCCCAAACAATGAGCAGTTCTTC. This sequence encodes CASSSQGGPNNEQFF. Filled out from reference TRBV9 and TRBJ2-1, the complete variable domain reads DSGVTQTPKHLITATGQRVTLRCSPRSGDLSVYWYQQSLDQGLQFLIQYYNGEERAKGNILERFSAQQFPDLHSELNLSSLELGDSALYFCASSSQGGPNNEQFFGPGTRLTVL.

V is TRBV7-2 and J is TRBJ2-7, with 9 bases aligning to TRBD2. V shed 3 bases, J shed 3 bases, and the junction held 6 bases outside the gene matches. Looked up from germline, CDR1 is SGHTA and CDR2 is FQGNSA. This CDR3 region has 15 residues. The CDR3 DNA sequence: TGTGCCAGCAGCTTCACCGGGACTAGCAACTACGAGCAGTACTTC. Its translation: CASSFTGTSNYEQYF. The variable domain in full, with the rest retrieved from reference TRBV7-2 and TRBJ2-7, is GAGVSQSPSNKVTEKGKDVELRCDPISGHTALYWYRQSLGQGLEFLIYFQGNSAPDKSGLPSDRFSAERTGGSVSTLTIQRTQQEDSAVYLCASSFTGTSNYEQYFGPGTRLTVT.

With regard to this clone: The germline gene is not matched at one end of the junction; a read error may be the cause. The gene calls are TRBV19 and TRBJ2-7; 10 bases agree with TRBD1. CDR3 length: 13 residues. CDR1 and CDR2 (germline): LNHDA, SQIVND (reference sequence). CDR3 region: CASSSDRGYGQYF. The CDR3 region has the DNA TGTGCCAGTAGTTCGGACAGGGGGTACGGGCAGTACTTC.

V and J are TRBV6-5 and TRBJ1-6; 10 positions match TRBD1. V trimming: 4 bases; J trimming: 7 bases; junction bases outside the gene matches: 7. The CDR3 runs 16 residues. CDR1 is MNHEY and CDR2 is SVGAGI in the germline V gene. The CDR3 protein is CASSFSTDRGNSPLHF. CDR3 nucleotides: TGTGCCAGCAGTTTTTCCACGGACAGGGGGAATTCACCCCTCCACTTT.

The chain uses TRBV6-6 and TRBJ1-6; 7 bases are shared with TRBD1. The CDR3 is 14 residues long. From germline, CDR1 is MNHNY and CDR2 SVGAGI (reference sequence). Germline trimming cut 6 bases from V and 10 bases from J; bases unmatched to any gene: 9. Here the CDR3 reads CASSAQGPGSPLHF. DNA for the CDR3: TGTGCCAGCAGCGCACAGGGGCCAGGATCACCCCTCCACTTT.